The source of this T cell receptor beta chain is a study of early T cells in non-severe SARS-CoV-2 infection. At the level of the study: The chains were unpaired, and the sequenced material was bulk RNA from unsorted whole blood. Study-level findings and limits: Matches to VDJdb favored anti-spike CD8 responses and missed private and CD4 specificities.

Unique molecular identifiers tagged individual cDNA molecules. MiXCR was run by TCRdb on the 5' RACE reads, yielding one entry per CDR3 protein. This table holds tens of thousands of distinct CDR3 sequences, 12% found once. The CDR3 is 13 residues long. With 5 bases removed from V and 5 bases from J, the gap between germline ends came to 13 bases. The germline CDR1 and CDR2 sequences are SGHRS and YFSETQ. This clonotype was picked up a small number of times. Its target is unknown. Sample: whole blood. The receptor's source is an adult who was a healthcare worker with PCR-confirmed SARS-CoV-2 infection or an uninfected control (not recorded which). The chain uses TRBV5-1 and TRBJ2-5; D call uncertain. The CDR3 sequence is CASRAGEGETQYF. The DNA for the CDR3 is TGCGCCAGCAGGGCAGGAGAAGGGGAGACCCAGTACTTC.